This T cell receptor beta chain was identified during a study of cytomegalovirus exposure and HLA in healthy donors. General study findings and limits: Analyzed later, most CMV-associated TCR beta chains appeared HLA-restricted.

While unrecorded immune exposures were likely, the donors were nominally healthy when sampled. Germline V gene sequence: CDR1 LGHNA, CDR2 YNFKEQ. J gave up 5 bases and V 1 base, and 4 bases lay outside the gene matches. CDR3 size: 14 residues. Primers for the PCR totalled 60 Vbeta and 13 Jbeta. Assay used: immunoSEQ multiplex PCR; TCRdb lists only in-frame clones, some missing. The repertoire has some 130,000 clones, more than 75% of them found once; the top ten carry 3% to 4%. In the case of this clone: The antigen is unknown.

The origin of this receptor is a female donor in good health and CMV-seronegative. The sequencing input was PBMCs. The V and J genes are TRBV4-2 and TRBJ2-5; 7 bases line up with TRBD1. CDR3 in amino acids: CASSQVGQVETQYF. The CDR3 DNA reads TGTGCCAGCAGCCAAGTAGGACAGGTCGAGACCCAGTACTTC.